The sequence of this T cell receptor (beta chain) was determined in a study of blood T cells in healthy people across ages. This clonotype was observed a few times. A sample-barcoded 5' primer and a J-beta primer mix were used in a second PCR of about 7 to 12 cycles. In TCRdb, the 5' RACE reads were re-called with MiXCR into one record per CDR3 protein. The table lists hundreds of thousands of distinct CDR3 sequences, more than 45% of them singletons. This receptor was obtained from an elderly man in good health. Input material: blood.

The CDR3 sequence: CASSVDNRGDYGYTF. DNA of the CDR3: TGTGCCAGCAGCGTAGATAACAGGGGGGACTATGGCTACACCTTC. The chain links TRBV9 to TRBJ1-2, with 8 bases fitting TRBD1. The junction had 4 bases not matched to a gene; V was cut back by 0 bases and J by 3 bases. CDR1 is SGDLS, CDR2 YYNGEE, per germline. This CDR3 has 15 amino acids.